Sequencing of this T cell receptor (beta chain) was carried out in a study of cytomegalovirus exposure and HLA in healthy donors (dated by TCRdb to about 2017). Describing the broader study: A later analysis indicated that the 130 or so validation repertoires were generated on the platform also employed for the approximately 670 repertoires of the first cohort. The study aimed to test whether signatures of past pathogen exposure could be identified by cataloging public T cell receptors. Along with the approximately 620-subject first cohort, a separate validation cohort of over a hundred different subjects was used. The study combined high-throughput TCR immunosequencing, statistical association of individual TCRs with disease status, and machine learning to predict cytomegalovirus infection status.

Libraries were constructed by the immunoSEQ multiplex PCR assay. Concerning the study's data processing: A statistical classification framework was built to diagnose cytomegalovirus status from the catalog of TCR beta chain sequences. Here the immuneACCESS table is served through TCRdb, limited to in-frame sequences with V and J called. Missing clones are a known gap in these copies; in checked studies unresolved V genes cover under half, and the rest lacks a known reason. D and trimming come from the DNA, and the V and J calls and clone size come from that table. This sample gives some 160,000 clones in total; 91% of them show up just once. 0.6% to 0.8% of the sample rests with the top ten. As regards this clone: Its binding antigen is unknown. The sample holds no much larger clone one base away, and base qualities are not on file.

The donors were included in the validation cohort of some 120 subjects, a group kept apart from the 666-subject first cohort. Points the paper makes about the study in general: The classifier was reported to diagnose cytomegalovirus status with high specificity and sensitivity in both the original cohort and the validation cohort. In vitro tests confirmed that a few of the cytomegalovirus-associated TCR beta chains recognize cytomegalovirus antigens. While some public TCRs were present in many individuals, most TCR sequences turned up only very rarely across donors. The validation cohort had no HLA typing available for a later analysis, so co-occurrence within that cohort was assessed over all 120 or so repertoires. It was suggested by the authors that the approach could potentially be generalized to other disease states and immunological phenotypes. In a later analysis, TCRs clustered in the first cohort were found to also tend to co-occur in the 130 or so validation repertoires, with approximately 95% of cluster scores above 0. A total of 150 to 200 TCR beta chains were listed by the study as associated with cytomegalovirus.

From the cysteine through the phenylalanine, the CDR3 covers 13 amino acids. Only CDR3 DNA remains: 39 bases, in frame from the first base. Taken from the germline V gene (reference sequence), the CDR1 and CDR2 loops are GTSNPN and SVGIG. Relative to germline, V is 5 bases shorter and J is 15 bases shorter, with 20 bases between their ends. This receptor was identified in a man between 18 and 35 years old in good health and CMV-seronegative. The sequenced sample was PBMCs. This sequence uses TRBV30 and TRBJ1-6; a tentative D match to TRBD1 spans 5 bases. The nucleotide sequence is given as TGTGCCTGGGGCCTTGGAGGGGTGGTTCGCCTCCACTTT. Its protein reads: CAWGLGGVVRLHF.